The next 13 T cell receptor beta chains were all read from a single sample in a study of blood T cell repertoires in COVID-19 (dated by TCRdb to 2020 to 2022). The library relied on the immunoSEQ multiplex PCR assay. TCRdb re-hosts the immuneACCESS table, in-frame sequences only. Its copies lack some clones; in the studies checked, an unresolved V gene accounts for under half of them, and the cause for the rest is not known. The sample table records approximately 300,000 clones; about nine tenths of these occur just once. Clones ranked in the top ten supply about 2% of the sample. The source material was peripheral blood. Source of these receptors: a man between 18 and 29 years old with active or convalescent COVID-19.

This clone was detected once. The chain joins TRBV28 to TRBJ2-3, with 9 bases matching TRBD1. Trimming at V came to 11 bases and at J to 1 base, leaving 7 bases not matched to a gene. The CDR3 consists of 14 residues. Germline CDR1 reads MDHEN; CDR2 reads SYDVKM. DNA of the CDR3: TGTGCCTGTCGGACAGGGGCTGGCACAGATACGCAGTATTTT. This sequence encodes CACRTGAGTDTQYF.

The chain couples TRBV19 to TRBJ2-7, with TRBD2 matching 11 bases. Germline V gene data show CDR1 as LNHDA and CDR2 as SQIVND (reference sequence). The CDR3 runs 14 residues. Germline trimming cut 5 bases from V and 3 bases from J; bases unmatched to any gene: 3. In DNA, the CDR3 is TGTGCCAGTAGTCCCGGGACTAGCGGCTACGAGCAGTACTTC. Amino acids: CASSPGTSGYEQYF.

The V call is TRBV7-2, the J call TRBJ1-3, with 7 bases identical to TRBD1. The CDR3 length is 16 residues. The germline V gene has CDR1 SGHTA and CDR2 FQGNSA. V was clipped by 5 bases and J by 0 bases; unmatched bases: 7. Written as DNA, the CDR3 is TGTGCCAGCAGCCACTTCGACAGGGACTCTGGAAACACCATATATTTT. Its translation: CASSHFDRDSGNTIYF.

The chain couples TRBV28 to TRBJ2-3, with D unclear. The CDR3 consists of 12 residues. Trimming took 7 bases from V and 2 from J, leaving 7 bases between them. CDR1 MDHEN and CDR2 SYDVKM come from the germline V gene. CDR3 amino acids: CASIANTDTQYF. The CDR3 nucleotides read TGTGCCAGCATCGCGAACACAGATACGCAGTATTTT.

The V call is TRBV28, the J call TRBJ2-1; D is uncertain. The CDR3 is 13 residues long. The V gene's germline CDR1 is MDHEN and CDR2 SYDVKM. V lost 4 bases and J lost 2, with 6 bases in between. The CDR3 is CASSSGAYNEQFF. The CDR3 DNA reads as TGTGCCAGCAGTTCCGGAGCCTACAATGAGCAGTTCTTC.

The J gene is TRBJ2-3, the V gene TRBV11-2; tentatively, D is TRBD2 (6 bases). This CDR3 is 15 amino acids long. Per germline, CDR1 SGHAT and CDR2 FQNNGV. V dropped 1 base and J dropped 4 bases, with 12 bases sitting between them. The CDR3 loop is CASSLAGSYADTQYF. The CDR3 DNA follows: TGTGCCAGCAGCTTAGCCGGGAGTTATGCAGATACGCAGTATTTT.

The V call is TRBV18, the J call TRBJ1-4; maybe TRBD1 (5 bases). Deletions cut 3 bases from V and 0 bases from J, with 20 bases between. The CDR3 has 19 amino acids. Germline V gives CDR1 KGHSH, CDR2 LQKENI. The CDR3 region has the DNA TGTGCCAGCTCACCTCTATGGACAACCACGACGACAACTAATGAAAAACTGTTTTTT. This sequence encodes CASSPLWTTTTTTNEKLFF.

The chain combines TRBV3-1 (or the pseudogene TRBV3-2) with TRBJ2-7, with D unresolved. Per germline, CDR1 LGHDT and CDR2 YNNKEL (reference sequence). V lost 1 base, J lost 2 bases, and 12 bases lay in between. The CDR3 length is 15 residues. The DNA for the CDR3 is TGTGCCAGCAGCCAAGGTGTACTGTCGACCTACGAGCAGTACTTC. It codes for CASSQGVLSTYEQYF.

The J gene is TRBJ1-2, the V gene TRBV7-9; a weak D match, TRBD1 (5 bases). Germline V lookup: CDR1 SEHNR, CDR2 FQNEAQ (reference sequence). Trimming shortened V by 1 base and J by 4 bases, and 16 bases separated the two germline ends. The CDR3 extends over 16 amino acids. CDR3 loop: CASSLEAGGAVYGYTF. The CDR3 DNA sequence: TGTGCCAGCAGCTTAGAGGCGGGAGGGGCAGTCTATGGCTACACCTTC. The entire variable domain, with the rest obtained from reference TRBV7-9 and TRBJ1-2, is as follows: DTGVSQNPRHKITKRGQNVTFRCDPISEHNRLYWYRQTLGQGPEFLTYFQNEAQLEKSRLLSDRFSAERPKGSFSTLEIQRTEQGDSAMYLCASSLEAGGAVYGYTFGSGTRLTVV.

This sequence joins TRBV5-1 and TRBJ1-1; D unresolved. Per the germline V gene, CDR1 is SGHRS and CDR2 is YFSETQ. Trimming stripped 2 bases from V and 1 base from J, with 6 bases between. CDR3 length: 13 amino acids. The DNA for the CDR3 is TGCGCCAGCAGCTTTACACCGAACACTGAAGCTTTCTTT. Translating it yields CASSFTPNTEAFF.

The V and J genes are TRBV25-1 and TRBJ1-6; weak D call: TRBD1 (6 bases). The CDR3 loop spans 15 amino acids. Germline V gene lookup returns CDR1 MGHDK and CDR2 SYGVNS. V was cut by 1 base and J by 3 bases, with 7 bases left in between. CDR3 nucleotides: TGTGCCAGCAGTGAATCACAGGGCTATAATTCACCCCTCCACTTT. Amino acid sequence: CASSESQGYNSPLHF.

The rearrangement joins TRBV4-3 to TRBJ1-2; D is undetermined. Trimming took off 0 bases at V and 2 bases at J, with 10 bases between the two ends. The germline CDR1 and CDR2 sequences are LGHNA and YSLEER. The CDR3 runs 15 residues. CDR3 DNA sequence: TGCGCCAGCAGCCAAGACCTCTATGAGAACTATGGCTACACCTTC. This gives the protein CASSQDLYENYGYTF.

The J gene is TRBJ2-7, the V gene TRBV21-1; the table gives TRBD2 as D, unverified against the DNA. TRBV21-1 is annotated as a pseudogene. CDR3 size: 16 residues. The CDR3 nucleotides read TGTGCCAGCAGCAAAGGGGGTAGCGGTCTCTCCTACGAGCAGTACTTC. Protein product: CASSKGGSGLSYEQYF.